This T cell receptor beta chain is drawn from a study of cytomegalovirus exposure and HLA in healthy donors. Findings and limits, study-wide: Indistinguishable V segments such as TRBV6-2 and TRBV6-3 were excluded. Reports indicated that the classifier achieved high specificity and sensitivity in diagnosing cytomegalovirus status.

Per germline, CDR1 SGHTA and CDR2 FQGNSA. The CDR3 length is 15 residues. V gave up 3 bases and J gave up 4 bases; unmatched junction bases: 5. With respect to this clone: The target antigen is unknown.

A multiplex PCR was run with 60 Vbeta primers and 13 Jbeta primers. Data came from immunoSEQ multiplex PCR; TCRdb stores just in-frame clones and leaves some out. The data show approximately 180,000 clones, with around 80% seen just once and roughly 1.4% held by the top ten. The chain links TRBV7-2 to TRBJ1-1, with 10 bases aligning to TRBD1. The receptor was derived from a woman in her twenties or thirties in good health and CMV-seropositive. The sample comprised PBMCs. DNA for the CDR3: TGTGCCAGCAGCTTGACAGGGGGCCTATCCACTGAAGCTTTCTTT. It encodes CASSLTGGLSTEAFF.